These 14 T cell receptor beta chains were sequenced from one sample in a study of long-term antiretroviral therapy in people with HIV. Survey level was the resolution at which the v3.0 immunoSEQ assay ran. The protocol was immunoSEQ multiplex PCR, while the TCRdb copy is restricted to in-frame clones and leaves out a portion. Seen here are approximately 20,000 clones, around 85% observed once, and the top ten hold approximately 8%. The sample was unsorted PBMCs, taken 0.9 years after starting antiretroviral therapy. The receptors derive from a man aged 18 to 29 with HIV.

J is TRBJ2-7 and V is TRBV30; 7 nucleotides line up with TRBD2. The V and J ends lost 5 bases and 6 bases, in that order; junction bases with no gene match: 7. The CDR3 covers 12 residues. Germline CDR1 is GTSNPN and CDR2 is SVGIG (reference sequence). This CDR3 is CAWGLDMSEQYF. In nucleotides, the CDR3 is TGTGCCTGGGGACTAGACATGAGCGAGCAGTACTTC.

This clone was detected once. J is TRBJ2-1 and V is TRBV7-3; TRBD2 aligns across 10 bases. The length of the CDR3 is 16 residues. Trimming at V came to 0 bases and at J to 6 bases, leaving 5 bases not matched to a gene. Germline CDR1 and CDR2: SGHTA and FQGTGA. CDR3 amino acids: CASSLTLLAGLNEQFF. CDR3 DNA sequence: TGTGCCAGCAGCTTAACCCTACTAGCGGGGCTCAATGAGCAGTTCTTC.

V and J are TRBV18 and TRBJ2-2, with D perhaps TRBD2 (5 bases). Germline CDR1 is KGHSH and CDR2 is LQKENI. With 3 bases removed from V and 4 bases from J, the gap between germline ends came to 9 bases. The CDR3 is made up of 14 amino acids. CDR3 in amino acids: CASSPTRGTGELFF. In DNA form, the CDR3 reads TGTGCCAGCTCACCGACCCGGGGCACCGGGGAGCTGTTTTTT. Together with reference TRBV18 and TRBJ2-2, the CDR3 gives the full variable domain: NAGVMQNPRHLVRRRGQEARLRCSPMKGHSHVYWYRQLPEEGLKFMVYLQKENIIDESGMPKERFSAEFPKEGPSILRIQQVVRGDSAAYFCASSPTRGTGELFFGEGSRLTVL.

The genes are TRBV5-1 and TRBJ2-2; D not resolved. Trimming took 0 bases from V and 5 from J, leaving 14 bases between them. This CDR3 contains 16 residues. Germline V CDR1 and CDR2: SGHRS, YFSETQ. The CDR3 bases are TGCGCCAGCAGCTTGGCTGGCATCTTGAGGACCGGGGAGCTGTTTTTT. Encoded protein: CASSLAGILRTGELFF.

The V call is TRBV7-2, the J call TRBJ1-6; 11 nucleotides agree with TRBD1. Per the germline V gene, CDR1 is SGHTA and CDR2 is FQGNSA. The length of the CDR3 is 16 residues. Trimming at V came to 5 bases and at J to 5 bases, leaving 5 bases not matched to a gene. The CDR3 DNA is TGTGCCAGCAGCCATGGACAGGGGGCCGATAATTCACCCCTCCACTTT. Translating gives CASSHGQGADNSPLHF.

The chain joins TRBV9 to TRBJ2-5, with D possibly called TRBD1 or TRBD2 (5 bases each). Germline CDR1 and CDR2: SGDLS and YYNGEE. Trimming took off 2 bases at V and 2 bases at J, with 7 bases between the two ends. The CDR3 has 13 amino acids. The CDR3 DNA reads as TGTGCCAGCAGCGTTGGGGGACAAGAGACCCAGTACTTC. Residues: CASSVGGQETQYF. Complete variable domain (other parts from reference TRBV9 and TRBJ2-5): DSGVTQTPKHLITATGQRVTLRCSPRSGDLSVYWYQQSLDQGLQFLIQYYNGEERAKGNILERFSAQQFPDLHSELNLSSLELGDSALYFCASSVGGQETQYFGPGTRLLVL.

This clone showed up just a few times. The chain links TRBV27 to TRBJ1-2; tentative D call: TRBD1 (6 bases). This CDR3 spans 14 amino acids. Deletions cut 6 bases from V and 5 bases from J, with 16 bases between. Germline V gene sequence: CDR1 MNHEY, CDR2 SMNVEV (reference sequence). The DNA of the CDR3 is TGTGCCAGCAGAGCGGCGGGGGGCTTATATGGCTACACCTTC. This gives the protein CASRAAGGLYGYTF.

The V and J genes are TRBV20-1 and TRBJ1-1, with no clear D. The CDR3 extends over 10 amino acids. Germline loops: CDR1 DFQATT, CDR2 SNEGSKA (reference sequence). V lost 3 bases, J lost 11 bases, and 10 bases lay in between. This CDR3 is CSASKQSAFF. As DNA, the CDR3 is TGCAGTGCTAGCAAACAGAGCGCTTTCTTT.

The chain uses TRBV10-2 and TRBJ2-1, with D unresolved. Germline values: CDR1 WSHSY, CDR2 SAAADI. V shed 4 bases and J shed 2 bases, with 3 bases lying between them. The CDR3 is 12 residues long. CDR3 sequence: CASSGAYNEQFF. The CDR3 coding sequence is TGCGCCAGCAGTGGTGCCTACAATGAGCAGTTCTTC.

This chain uses TRBV11-3 with TRBJ1-1, with TRBD1 identical over 7 bases. This CDR3 is built from 13 residues. Germline CDR1 reads SGHNT; CDR2 reads YENEEA. V shed 5 bases and J 7 bases; nucleotides not matched to a gene: 7. The CDR3 here is CASSVRTGGEAFF. The DNA for the CDR3 is TGTGCCAGCAGCGTCCGGACAGGCGGTGAAGCTTTCTTT.

This clone was recorded once. The CDR3 bases are TGTGCCAGCAGCTTAACAGGACAGGTGAACACTGAAGCTTTCTTT. It yields the protein CASSLTGQVNTEAFF. The rearrangement joins TRBV7-3 to TRBJ1-1; 7 nucleotides line up with TRBD1. This CDR3 comprises 15 residues. V lost 0 bases to trimming and J lost 0 bases; unmatched junction nucleotides: 1. The germline gives CDR1 SGHTA, CDR2 FQGTGA.

The gene calls are TRBV6-5 and TRBJ2-5; tentatively, D is TRBD2 (6 bases). The V end lost 7 bases, the J end lost 4 bases, and 10 bases lay between the germline ends. Germline CDR1 reads MNHEY; CDR2 reads SVGAGI. The CDR3 totals 12 residues. CDR3 in amino acids: CASIGGTETQYF. The CDR3 DNA reads TGTGCCAGCATTGGGGGGACAGAGACCCAGTACTTC.

The chain couples TRBV7-3 to TRBJ2-5; no clear D. There are 14 residues in the CDR3. In germline, CDR1 is SGHTA, CDR2 FQGTGA. V lost 5 bases, J lost 1 base, and 11 bases lay in between. The chain's CDR3 is CASSPTGLQETQYF. The CDR3 DNA reads TGTGCCAGCAGCCCAACCGGGCTCCAAGAGACCCAGTACTTC.

This clone was counted a single time. The chain is built from TRBV4-1 and TRBJ1-5; D is unresolved. Trimming shortened V by 4 bases and J by 3 bases, and 13 bases separated the two germline ends. This CDR3 has 15 residues. Germline CDR1 reads MGHRA; CDR2 reads YSYEKL. This chain's CDR3 is CASSPFVTPNQPQHF. The CDR3 nucleotides read TGCGCCAGCAGCCCCTTTGTAACACCCAATCAGCCCCAGCATTTT.